The 21 T cell receptor beta chains reported below all come from one sample, sequenced in a study of cytomegalovirus exposure and HLA in healthy donors. Measured with immunoSEQ multiplex PCR; TCRdb has only the in-frame clones, and not every one. The sample has tens of thousands of clones, around 97% seen once. Input material: PBMCs. The receptors here all came from a woman between 18 and 29 years old in good health and CMV-seropositive.

The rearrangement links TRBV19 to TRBJ1-3; TRBD1 might be the D (5 bases). The germline V gene encodes CDR1 LNHDA and CDR2 SQIVND (reference sequence). V was trimmed by 7 bases and J by 0 bases, leaving 13 bases between them. CDR3 length: 15 amino acids. The CDR3 here is CASTAQAISGNTIYF. For the CDR3, the DNA is TGTGCCAGTACGGCACAGGCGATCTCTGGAAACACCATATATTTT.

V gene TRBV2 combines with J gene TRBJ1-5; TRBD1 matches 7 bases. J lost 4 bases, V lost 5 bases, and 2 bases had no gene match. The CDR3 length is 13 residues. CDR1 and CDR2 (germline): SNHLY, FYNNEI. The CDR3 sequence: CASSLTGNQPQHF. The CDR3 nucleotides read TGTGCCAGCAGTCTGACAGGGAATCAGCCCCAGCATTTT.

V is TRBV5-6 and J is TRBJ2-7, with 7 bases fitting TRBD1. This CDR3 spans 13 amino acids. With V trimmed by 4 bases and J by 9 bases, 10 bases remained unmatched. Germline-derived CDR1 and CDR2 are SGHDT and YYEEEE. CDR3 amino acids: CASSRQGFRVQYF. For the CDR3, the DNA is TGTGCCAGCAGCCGACAGGGTTTTCGCGTGCAGTACTTC.

CDR3 in DNA: TGTGCCAGCAGCCCCTATGGGGGGTTAGGGCAGTTCTTC. Its translation is CASSPYGGLGQFF. V gene TRBV7-8 combines with J gene TRBJ2-1; perhaps TRBD2 as D (6 bases). This CDR3 comprises 13 residues. Germline V gene lookup returns CDR1 SGHVS and CDR2 FQNEAQ. Trimming took off 5 bases at V and 12 bases at J, with 17 bases between the two ends.

The V and J genes are TRBV6-5 and TRBJ2-1, with TRBD2 matching over 9 bases. CDR3 size: 16 residues. Germline CDR1 reads MNHEY; CDR2 reads SVGAGI. Germline trimming cut 4 bases from V and 0 bases from J; bases unmatched to any gene: 4. The CDR3 nucleotides read TGTGCCAGCAGTTCGGAAGCGGGAGGCTCCTACAATGAGCAGTTCTTC. Protein product: CASSSEAGGSYNEQFF.

V usage is TRBV19 and J usage is TRBJ2-7, with 7 positions matching TRBD1. Looked up from germline, CDR1 is LNHDA and CDR2 is SQIVND (reference sequence). There are 15 residues in the CDR3. The junction had 8 bases not matched to a gene; V was cut back by 2 bases and J by 4 bases. The DNA for the CDR3 is TGTGCCAGTAGTATAACGAAGGGGGCCGAGTACGAGCAGTACTTC. Its protein is CASSITKGAEYEQYF.

The V gene is TRBV9, the J gene TRBJ2-3, with 7 bases that match TRBD2. CDR1 is SGDLS, CDR2 YYNGEE, per germline. The CDR3 consists of 14 residues. J was trimmed by 3 bases and V by 3 bases; bases with no gene match: 4. As DNA, the CDR3 is TGTGCCAGCAGCGCTAGCGGTTGGACAGATACGCAGTATTTT. Translating gives CASSASGWTDTQYF.

The chain is built from TRBV19 and TRBJ1-1, with 7 bases lining up with TRBD1. Germline V gene lookup returns CDR1 LNHDA and CDR2 SQIVND (reference sequence). V lost 7 bases, J lost 2 bases, and 10 bases stayed unmatched. The CDR3 has 15 amino acids. In DNA form, the CDR3 reads TGTGCCAGTACCCGAGGGGGCAGGAGAAACACTGAAGCTTTCTTT. Amino acid sequence: CASTRGGRRNTEAFF.

V and J are TRBV5-1 and TRBJ2-7; 8 bases line up with TRBD1. Per germline, CDR1 SGHRS and CDR2 YFSETQ. This CDR3 is 15 amino acids long. Germline trimming cut 4 bases from V and 5 bases from J; bases unmatched to any gene: 11. CDR3 sequence (DNA): TGCGCCAGCAGCCTAGGACAGGGCCCCACCAACGAGCAGTACTTC. Protein sequence: CASSLGQGPTNEQYF.

In its sample, this clone was seen once. The rearrangement joins TRBV15 to TRBJ2-5; tentative D call: TRBD2 (5 bases). In germline, CDR1 is LNHNV, CDR2 YYDKDF (reference sequence). V lost 8 bases to trimming and J lost 1 base, with 8 bases between them. CDR3 length equals 12 residues. CDR3 DNA: TGTGCCACCGCCCGGGGCCAAGAGACCCAGTACTTC. Amino acids: CATARGQETQYF. Full variable domain (outside the CDR3, taken from reference TRBV15 and TRBJ2-5): DAMVIQNPRYQVTQFGKPVTLSCSQTLNHNVMYWYQQKSSQAPKLLFHYYDKDFNNEADTPDNFQSRRPNTSFCFLDIRSPGLGDTAMYLCATARGQETQYFGPGTRLLVL.

This sequence joins TRBV7-2 and TRBJ2-3; 10 bases fit TRBD2. The ends lost 5 bases at V and 0 bases at J; junction bases unmatched: 11. This CDR3 is 18 amino acids long. Germline CDR1 is SGHTA and CDR2 is FQGNSA. The CDR3 DNA is TGTGCCAGCAGCACTAGCCTTTTAGCGGGAGGTAGCACAGATACGCAGTATTTT. As protein: CASSTSLLAGGSTDTQYF.

The V and J genes are TRBV7-2 and TRBJ2-7; D possibly corresponds to TRBD1 (6 bases). Deletions cut 2 bases from V and 1 base from J, with 12 bases between. Germline V lookup: CDR1 SGHTA, CDR2 FQGNSA. This CDR3 comprises 15 residues. CDR3 in amino acids: CASSLKAGESYEQYF. The CDR3 DNA reads as TGTGCCAGCAGCTTAAAGGCAGGGGAATCCTACGAGCAGTACTTC.

This clone was seen a single time. The V call is TRBV7-3, the J call TRBJ2-1; 10 bases agree with TRBD2. The V gene's germline CDR1 is SGHTA and CDR2 FQGTGA. J lost 7 bases, V lost 5 bases, and 5 bases had no gene match. The CDR3 runs to 14 residues. The CDR3 is CASSLGLATNEQFF. As DNA, the CDR3 is TGTGCCAGCAGCCTGGGACTAGCGACGAATGAGCAGTTCTTC.

This chain joins TRBV5-4 and TRBJ2-1, with TRBD2 identical over 12 bases. The CDR3 covers 15 residues. The germline CDR1 and CDR2 sequences are SGHNT and YYREEE (reference sequence). J lost 4 bases, V lost 2 bases, and 1 base had no gene match. As DNA, the CDR3 is TGTGCCAGCAGCTTAACTAGCGGGAGGTACAATGAGCAGTTCTTC. Its translation: CASSLTSGRYNEQFF.

The rearrangement joins TRBV9 to TRBJ1-5, with a possible D match to TRBD1 (5 bases). Per germline, CDR1 SGDLS and CDR2 YYNGEE. CDR3 length: 14 amino acids. Trimming pared 3 bases from V and 9 bases from J, leaving 16 bases between. The CDR3 is CASSGSRVIAPQHF. The CDR3 nucleotides are TGTGCCAGCAGCGGATCCAGGGTGATAGCGCCCCAGCATTTT.

The chain uses TRBV4-1 and TRBJ2-7, with 11 positions matching TRBD2. This CDR3 spans 15 amino acids. Germline V lookup: CDR1 MGHRA, CDR2 YSYEKL. J was trimmed by 2 bases and V by 6 bases; bases with no gene match: 6. CDR3 sequence: CASRPGLAAPYEQYF. The DNA for the CDR3 is TGCGCCAGCAGACCGGGACTAGCGGCCCCCTACGAGCAGTACTTC.

This clone showed up just a few times. This sequence joins TRBV4-1 and TRBJ2-7; a possible D gene is TRBD1 (5 bases). This CDR3 has 15 amino acids. Trimming took 2 bases from V and 0 from J, leaving 11 bases between them. CDR1 and CDR2 (germline): MGHRA, YSYEKL. CDR3 bases: TGCGCCAGCAGCCAACCGGCAGGGCGCTCCTACGAGCAGTACTTC. Residues: CASSQPAGRSYEQYF.

The chain joins TRBV19 to TRBJ2-5, with TRBD2 matching over 12 bases. The CDR3 is 15 amino acids. CDR1 and CDR2 from the germline V gene are LNHDA and SQIVND (reference sequence). V was pared by 4 bases and J by 5 bases, with 5 bases of the junction left unmatched. The CDR3 coding sequence is TGTGCCAGTAGTACGGCTAGCGGGGGGGGCGAGACCCAGTACTTC. This encodes CASSTASGGGETQYF.

The gene calls are TRBV5-4 and TRBJ1-4; D ambiguous. The CDR3 is made up of 15 amino acids. The V gene's germline CDR1 is SGHNT and CDR2 YYREEE (reference sequence). The V and J ends lost 3 bases and 8 bases respectively, with 17 bases between them. CDR3 residues: CASSSTRDSTEKLFF. CDR3 in DNA: TGTGCCAGCAGCTCCACCCGTGACTCAACAGAAAAACTGTTTTTT. Full variable domain (rest looked up from reference TRBV5-4 and TRBJ1-4): ETGVTQSPTHLIKTRGQQVTLRCSSQSGHNTVSWYQQALGQGPQFIFQYYREEENGRGNFPPRFSGLQFPNYSSELNVNALELDDSALYLCASSSTRDSTEKLFFGSGTQLSVL.

The V call is TRBV6-1, the J call TRBJ2-3, with no clear D. Trimming removed 7 bases from V and 2 bases from J, with 10 bases in between. This CDR3 comprises 13 residues. Germline CDR1 and CDR2: MNHNS and SASEGT. Here the CDR3 DNA reads TGTGCCAGCAACGCGCGAGACACAGATACGCAGTATTTT. It is translated as CASNARDTDTQYF.

The rearrangement joins TRBV28 to TRBJ2-5; maybe TRBD2 (6 bases). This CDR3 has 15 amino acids. Germline V CDR1 and CDR2: MDHEN, SYDVKM. Trimming pared 7 bases from V and 2 bases from J, leaving 17 bases between. This chain's CDR3 is CASNAEGTLQETQYF. DNA of the CDR3: TGTGCCAGCAACGCGGAGGGGACCTTGCAAGAGACCCAGTACTTC.